This is a list of T cell receptor beta chains from one sample in a study of T cell responses to AZD1222 COVID-19 vaccine. Libraries were prepared by immunoSEQ multiplex PCR; TCRdb keeps only in-frame clonotypes and omits some of them. The repertoire holds approximately 190,000 clones, 94% seen once, with 7% to 9.5% in the top ten. The specimen was peripheral blood, collected on day 0 of AZD1222 vaccination. The receptors originated from an adult in good health. CDR3s include the opening cysteine and the closing phenylalanine or tryptophan. The D gene is left open where the match is weak.

d_call | j_call | v_call | cdr3_aa
NA | TRBJ1-4 | TRBV7-9 | CASSASEKLFF
TRBD1 | TRBJ2-5 | TRBV24-1 | CATSKGPGQGAGQETQYF
NA | TRBJ1-1 | TRBV6-5 | CASREAGMNTEAFF
NA | TRBJ2-1 | TRBV7-3 | CASSLRGPGNEQFF
NA | TRBJ2-1 | TRBV7-8 | CASSYKRYNEQFF
NA | TRBJ1-1 | TRBV9 | CASSGTGEAFF
NA | TRBJ2-1 | TRBV6-2/TRBV6-3 | CASSSLRNEQFF
NA | TRBJ1-3 | TRBV6-5 | CASRPPGLPDPIYF
NA | TRBJ1-2 | TRBV5-1 | CASRVWGIGYGYTF
NA | TRBJ1-2 | TRBV29-1 | CSVEEGLRGYTF
NA | TRBJ1-1 | TRBV7-3 | CASSLTGTANTEAFF
NA | TRBJ1-1 | TRBV29-1 | CSAEWGTEAFF
TRBD1 | TRBJ1-1 | TRBV28 | CASSYRGLNTEAFF
TRBD2 | TRBJ2-1 | TRBV19 | CASSTPRTSGVNNEQFF
NA | TRBJ2-5 | TRBV9 | CASTGGGLHQETQYF
TRBD1 | TRBJ1-2 | TRBV5-1 | CASSDDRVPDGYTF
NA | TRBJ2-3 | TRBV28 | CASRSWGSSTDTQYF
NA | TRBJ1-1 | TRBV5-1 | CASSERATRQVNTEAFF
NA | TRBJ1-5 | TRBV28 | CASSSGGGHSNQPQHF
NA | TRBJ1-1 | TRBV18 | CASSPNQGNSAFF
TRBD1 | TRBJ2-7 | TRBV5-6 | CASSLIPGQGREQYF
NA | TRBJ2-7 | TRBV19 | CASSSMGGALNEQYF
TRBD2 | TRBJ2-7 | TRBV28 | CASSLAGEAYEQYF
NA | TRBJ2-3 | TRBV28 | CASSRGSTDTQYF
TRBD2 | TRBJ2-7 | TRBV19 | CASSKRAGAEGEQYF
NA | TRBJ2-7 | TRBV7-2 | CASSVMGYEQYF
TRBD2 | TRBJ2-1 | TRBV28 | CASSSSSGRVQFF
TRBD1 | TRBJ1-6 | TRBV19 | CASSSTGVQNSPLHF
NA | TRBJ2-2 | TRBV27 | CASQGPDTGELFF
NA | TRBJ2-5 | TRBV4-3 | CASSQEGQSLGETQYF
NA | TRBJ2-2 | TRBV15 | CATSRARTANTGELFF
NA | TRBJ2-5 | TRBV28 | CASMQETQYF
TRBD1 | TRBJ1-1 | TRBV9 | CASSATGGDPEAFF
TRBD1 | TRBJ1-4 | TRBV5-6 | CASSRPGQGLGNEKLFF
TRBD1 | TRBJ2-1 | TRBV10-3 | CAISERTGNEQFF
NA | TRBJ1-6 | TRBV27 | CASSLFGLLNSPLHF
NA | TRBJ1-5 | TRBV6-5 | CASGQSGQPQHF
NA | TRBJ2-7 | TRBV13 | CASSPGRGLDEQYF
NA | TRBJ1-5 | TRBV19 | CASSILQGGWNQPQHF
NA | TRBJ1-2 | TRBV30 | CAWRTGGGYTF
TRBD1 | TRBJ1-1 | TRBV27 | CASTTGGQGPHTEAFF
NA | TRBJ2-1 | TRBV10-3 | CAINAYNEQFF
NA | TRBJ1-1 | TRBV6-5 | CASSSGTANTEAFF
NA | TRBJ1-5 | TRBV27 | CASSSRGSSAPNSNQPQHF
NA | TRBJ2-1 | TRBV15 | CATSRGRFEQFF
NA | TRBJ1-5 | TRBV3-1/TRBV3-2 | CASSQVGSNQPQHF
TRBD1 | TRBJ1-2 | TRBV3-1/TRBV3-2 | CASSRAGTGYGYTF
TRBD1 | TRBJ2-1 | TRBV15 | CATDKSGGGSYNEQFF
TRBD2 | TRBJ2-1 | TRBV9 | CASSVSSGRTYEQFF
NA | TRBJ1-3 | TRBV10-2 | CASSEIPGANSGNTIYF
NA | TRBJ1-6 | TRBV9 | CASRRGDSSPLHF
TRBD1 | TRBJ1-1 | TRBV7-6 | CASSLMGPGGNTEAFF
NA | TRBJ1-1 | TRBV6-5 | CASRSDSNTEAFF
TRBD2 | TRBJ2-3 | TRBV3-1/TRBV3-2 | CASSQDWAGDDTQYF
NA | TRBJ2-7 | TRBV5-6 | CASSLAWGTYEQYF
NA | TRBJ1-1 | TRBV28 | CASPGGGMNTEAFF
NA | TRBJ1-3 | TRBV19 | CASRVAWSSGNTIYF
NA | TRBJ2-2 | TRBV7-9 | CASSLLSSGELFF
TRBD1 | TRBJ2-1 | TRBV7-3 | CASSLTGSGGNEQFF
TRBD1 | TRBJ2-3 | TRBV5-6 | CASTPGQGGEDDTQYF